The next 26 T cell receptor beta chains were all read from a single sample in a study of metastatic and nonmetastatic thyroid tumors. TCRdb re-analyzed the PCR reads through MiXCR. The sample contains 4,500 to 5,500 clones, roughly 27% of which appear only once. All patients were untreated before thyroid surgery. Specimen: adjacent normal tissue. The receptors stem from a female donor with papillary thyroid cancer or a benign thyroid nodule (not recorded which). Some clones in this sample may be carry-over from other donors' samples.

This clone was observed a single time. The chain combines TRBV2 with TRBJ2-2; tentatively, D is TRBD1 (6 bases). Trimming stripped 6 bases from V and 1 base from J, with 12 bases between. The CDR3 extends over 15 amino acids. CDR1 is SNHLY, CDR2 FYNNEI, per germline. The CDR3 nucleotides read TGTGCCAGCAGGAGGACAGCTATGAACACCGGGGAGCTGTTTTTT. Translation: CASRRTAMNTGELFF.

This clone was detected only a few times. The chain carries TRBV6-1 and TRBJ1-1, with TRBD1 matching 7 bases. V lost 6 bases and J lost 11; bases outside the gene matches: 12. Germline V gene data show CDR1 as MNHNS and CDR2 as SASEGT. The CDR3 is made up of 13 amino acids. CDR3 loop: CASSLDRLLGAFF. CDR3 nucleotides: TGTGCCAGCAGCCTGGACAGGCTGTTAGGTGCTTTCTTT.

In this sample, this clone turned up many times. The rearrangement links TRBV19 to TRBJ2-5; the match to TRBD2 covers 7 bases. V dropped 7 bases and J dropped 7; count of bases not matched to a gene: 21. This CDR3 comprises 17 residues. Germline loops: CDR1 LNHDA, CDR2 SQIVND (reference sequence). CDR3 DNA: TGTGCCAGTACAGGGTGGTCTAGCGGCAGAGAGGGAGGGACCCAGTACTTC. This sequence encodes CASTGWSSGREGGTQYF.

This clone was found a few times. The chain has TRBV28 and TRBJ2-3, with TRBD1 as a possible D gene (5 bases). This CDR3 spans 17 amino acids. Trimming took off 5 bases at V and 6 bases at J, with 24 bases between the two ends. Looked up from germline, CDR1 is MDHEN and CDR2 is SYDVKM. The CDR3 DNA follows: TGTGCCAGCAGTCCAATTCAGGGAACTACGCCTTCGGATACGCAGTATTTT. Its translation is CASSPIQGTTPSDTQYF.

This chain links TRBV13 with TRBJ2-7; D possibly matches TRBD1 or TRBD2 (5 bases each). This CDR3 has 14 residues. Per germline, CDR1 PRHDT and CDR2 FYEKMQ (reference sequence). CDR3 residues: CARSVGRQGYERYV. CDR3 DNA: TGTGCCAGAAGCGTGGGACGGCAGGGCTACGAGCGGTACGTC.

V gene TRBV2 combines with J gene TRBJ2-1; 9 nucleotides align to TRBD1. The CDR3 length is 18 residues. Trimming at V came to 7 bases and at J to 7 bases, leaving 20 bases not matched to a gene. The germline gives CDR1 SNHLY, CDR2 FYNNEI. The CDR3 here is CASKSTGTGRILGNEQFF. CDR3 DNA: TGTGCCAGCAAAAGCACCGGGACAGGGCGGATACTAGGTAATGAGCAGTTCTTC.

This chain uses TRBV20-1 with TRBJ1-5, with D maybe TRBD1 (6 bases). The germline gives CDR1 DFQATT, CDR2 SNEGSKA (reference sequence). Trimming left V 4 bases short and J 5 bases short, with 12 bases between. The CDR3 has 13 amino acids. The CDR3: CSATGAHDQPQHF. In DNA form, the CDR3 reads TGCAGTGCTACGGGGGCTCATGATCAGCCCCAGCATTTT.

This chain joins TRBV6-1 and TRBJ2-7, with TRBD1 matching 9 bases. Germline-derived CDR1 and CDR2 are MNHNS and SASEGT. Trimming removed 6 bases from V and 9 bases from J; junction bases left unmatched: 3. The CDR3 covers 11 residues. This chain's CDR3 is CASRPGQGQYF. Here the CDR3 DNA reads TGTGCCAGCAGGCCGGGACAGGGGCAGTACTTC.

This clone was recorded at least ten times. The J gene is TRBJ2-2, the V gene TRBV5-6; D not resolved. CDR3 length equals 14 residues. Per germline, CDR1 SGHDT and CDR2 YYEEEE. Trimming cost V 4 bases and J 5 bases, with 12 bases left between them. CDR3 region: CASSPGGLTGELFF. CDR3 DNA: TGTGCCAGCAGCCCCGGTGGGTTAACCGGGGAGCTGTTTTTT.

This chain uses TRBV28 with TRBJ2-7; 7 bases are a match to TRBD1. The length of the CDR3 is 16 residues. Germline CDR1 and CDR2: MDHEN and SYDVKM. The V and J ends lost 10 bases and 3 bases, in that order; junction bases with no gene match: 18. The CDR3 loop is CATSSGTASLGYEQYF. The CDR3 nucleotides are TGTGCCACCTCTTCCGGGACAGCGAGTTTAGGCTACGAGCAGTACTTC.

This clone was detected a few times. The rearrangement links TRBV6-1 to TRBJ1-3; D is undetermined. There are 13 residues in the CDR3. Per germline, CDR1 MNHNS and CDR2 SASEGT. V was trimmed by 4 bases and J by 2 bases, leaving 6 bases between them. CDR3 nucleotide sequence: TGTGCCAGCAGTGTTGTTACTGGAAACACCATATATTTT. Translating it yields CASSVVTGNTIYF.

DNA for the CDR3: TGTGCCAGCAGCTCAGGGGGGCGTAACTCGCAGGGGAGGAACGAGCAGTACTTC. Its protein is CASSSGGRNSQGRNEQYF. V is TRBV11-2 and J is TRBJ2-7, with D possibly being TRBD1 (7 bases). Germline V lookup: CDR1 SGHAT, CDR2 FQNNGV. There are 18 residues in the CDR3. The ends were cut back, 4 bases at V and 5 bases at J, with 27 bases in the middle.

By proportion, this clone is large. The genes are TRBV27 and TRBJ2-7; D not resolved. Between the trimmed V and J ends, which lost 1 base and 4 bases, there was a span of 8 bases. CDR1 and CDR2 from the germline V gene are MNHEY and SMNVEV (reference sequence). This CDR3 region has 13 residues. The CDR3 DNA reads as TGTGCCAGCAGTTTATGGGGTCCTTACGAGCAGTACTTC. It specifies CASSLWGPYEQYF.

This chain uses TRBV11-2 with TRBJ2-2; 9 positions match TRBD2. The CDR3 totals 17 residues. V trimming: 5 bases; J trimming: 7 bases; junction bases outside the gene matches: 14. The V gene's germline CDR1 is SGHAT and CDR2 FQNNGV. The CDR3 reads CASSKGLAGDRNGELFF. CDR3 DNA: TGTGCCAGCAGCAAGGGGTTAGCGGGAGATCGTAACGGGGAGCTGTTTTTT.

The chain employs TRBV2 and TRBJ2-5; no clear D. The CDR3 consists of 11 residues. Germline CDR1 and CDR2: SNHLY and FYNNEI. Trimming removed 7 bases from V and 3 bases from J, with 6 bases in between. The CDR3 coding sequence is TGTGCCAGCACCGGCGAAGAGACCCAGTACTTC. Amino acid sequence: CASTGEETQYF.

This clone has at least ten counts. J is TRBJ1-3 and V is TRBV6-1; D gene unclear. Trimming stripped 8 bases from V and 0 bases from J, with 2 bases between. The CDR3 is made up of 11 amino acids. Germline V lookup: CDR1 MNHNS, CDR2 SASEGT. CDR3 sequence: CASPSGNTIYF. DNA of the CDR3: TGTGCCAGCCCCTCTGGAAACACCATATATTTT.

The chain has TRBV7-3 and TRBJ2-3; 8 bases line up with TRBD2. The CDR3 has 15 amino acids. Losses at the gene ends were 5 bases for V and 2 bases for J; bases not matched to a gene: 6. Germline CDR1 is SGHTA and CDR2 is FQGTGA. The CDR3 protein is CASSRRGRPTDTQYF. CDR3 nucleotides: TGTGCCAGCAGCCGACGCGGGAGGCCCACAGATACGCAGTATTTT.

In this sample, this clone is hyperexpanded. The chain combines TRBV27 with TRBJ2-1; tentative D call: TRBD1 (5 bases). CDR1 MNHEY and CDR2 SMNVEV come from the germline V gene (reference sequence). V lost 7 bases and J lost 4, with 17 bases in between. The CDR3 runs to 15 residues. The CDR3: CASTLTPRGYNEQFF. The DNA for the CDR3 is TGTGCCAGCACCCTAACACCAAGGGGTTACAATGAGCAGTTCTTC.

The chain uses TRBV5-6 and TRBJ2-1; 7 bases fit TRBD2. The CDR3 contains 12 residues. J was trimmed by 9 bases and V by 4 bases; bases with no gene match: 4. Germline lookup yields CDR1 SGHDT and CDR2 YYEEEE. The DNA for the CDR3 is TGTGCCAGCAGCACCGGACTAGGTGAGCAGTTCTTC. Protein sequence: CASSTGLGEQFF.

This clone was picked up many times. This may be a read error, as it is one base from a much larger clone. The genes are TRBV11-2 and TRBJ2-7; D call uncertain. Trimming shortened V by 3 bases and J by 5 bases, and 14 bases separated the two germline ends. This CDR3 contains 14 residues. Looked up from germline, CDR1 is SGHAT and CDR2 is FQNNGV. The CDR3 is CASSLYLGPDEQYF. The CDR3 bases are TGTGCCAGCAGCTTGTACCTAGGGCCCGACGAGCAGTACTTC.

This clone came up a few times. The CDR3 spells CASSYGGTGQPQHF. CDR3 nucleotide sequence: TGTGCCAGCAGTTACGGGGGAACCGGGCAGCCCCAGCATTTT. V is TRBV6-2 or TRBV6-3 and J is TRBJ1-5, with D possibly TRBD1 on 5 matching bases. This CDR3 contains 14 residues. CDR1 MNHEY and CDR2 SVGEGT come from the germline V gene. Trimming took 2 bases from V and 7 from J, leaving 12 bases between them.

Within the sample, this clone is medium-sized. CDR3 residues: CATSMGTSRNSPLHF. In DNA form, the CDR3 reads TGTGCCACCAGCATGGGGACATCCCGAAATTCACCCCTCCACTTT. V and J are TRBV15 and TRBJ1-6, with a weak D call TRBD1 (6 bases). Per the germline V gene, CDR1 is LNHNV and CDR2 is YYDKDF (reference sequence). The V end lost 4 bases, the J end lost 7 bases, and 14 bases lay between the germline ends. The CDR3 loop spans 15 amino acids.

There are a few counts of this clone. The chain joins TRBV6-1 to TRBJ2-7, with a possible D match to TRBD1 (5 bases). The CDR3 loop spans 14 amino acids. Trimming left V 3 bases short and J 3 bases short, with 12 bases between. Germline V lookup: CDR1 MNHNS, CDR2 SASEGT. The CDR3 coding sequence is TGTGCCAGCAGTGAGGCAGGGCCCAACTACGAGCAGTACTTC. Translated: CASSEAGPNYEQYF.

This clone was seen at least ten times. J is TRBJ2-5 and V is TRBV5-1, with 7 bases lining up with TRBD1. Germline V CDR1 and CDR2: SGHRS, YFSETQ. The CDR3 is made up of 14 amino acids. J was trimmed by 4 bases and V by 5 bases; bases with no gene match: 8. The chain's CDR3 is CASRATGDVETQYF. The CDR3 coding sequence is TGCGCCAGCAGGGCCACAGGGGATGTAGAGACCCAGTACTTC.

By its share, this clone is medium-sized. CDR3 sequence: CANSPGTYNEQFF. The CDR3 DNA is TGCGCCAACAGCCCCGGTACCTACAATGAGCAGTTCTTC. This chain joins TRBV10-1 and TRBJ2-1; no clear D gene. The V end was cut by 10 bases, the J end by 2 bases, with 12 bases between. Per the germline V gene, CDR1 is WNHNN and CDR2 is SYGVQD (reference sequence). The CDR3 totals 13 residues.

This clone occurred a few times. The chain has TRBV6-2 or TRBV6-3 and TRBJ2-2; D is perhaps TRBD2 (5 bases). This CDR3 spans 14 amino acids. Germline lookup yields CDR1 MNHEY and CDR2 SVGEGT. V lost 7 bases to trimming and J lost 5 bases, with 14 bases between them. The CDR3 DNA is TGTGCCAGCAAGGACCGGGGTGTGACCGGGGAGCTGTTTTTT. It translates to CASKDRGVTGELFF.